Presented here are 27 T cell receptor beta chains from one specimen sequenced in a study of OX40 agonist ivuxolimab in advanced cancers. TCRdb's copy holds only in-frame clones and misses some; the assay was immunoSEQ multiplex PCR. The sample shows about 70,000 clones, roughly 80% of them seen only once. The sample in question was CD4+ or CD8+ T cells sorted from blood, obtained in a trial of the OX40 agonist ivuxolimab. All receptors come from an adult with an advanced solid tumor such as melanoma, head and neck, liver or kidney cancer.

The rearrangement joins TRBV30 to TRBJ1-6; D may be TRBD1 (6 bases). CDR1 is GTSNPN, CDR2 SVGIG, per germline (reference sequence). CDR3 size: 13 residues. V lost 3 bases and J lost 9, with 12 bases in between. The CDR3 DNA reads TGTGCCTGGAGCCTGGACAGCGGTTCACCCCTCCACTTT. Amino acid sequence: CAWSLDSGSPLHF. The entire variable domain, with the rest obtained from reference TRBV30 and TRBJ1-6, is as follows: SQTIHQWPATLVQPVGSPLSLECTVEGTSNPNLYWYRQAAGRGLQLLFYSVGIGQISSEVPQNLSASRPQDRQFILSSKKLLLSDSGFYLCAWSLDSGSPLHFGNGTRLTVT.

The genes are TRBV6-6 and TRBJ2-7; tentatively, D is TRBD2 (5 bases). Germline V gene data show CDR1 as MNHNY and CDR2 as SVGAGI (reference sequence). The CDR3 sequence is 13 residues long. V lost 6 bases to trimming and J lost 2 bases, with 11 bases between them. The CDR3 DNA sequence: TGTGCCAGCAGCGGAGGATACCCCTACGAGCAGTACTTC. Its translation is CASSGGYPYEQYF.

This chain uses TRBV6-1 with TRBJ2-5; 9 bases are a match to TRBD2. The CDR3 extends over 14 amino acids. CDR1 is MNHNS, CDR2 SASEGT, per germline. J lost 2 bases, V lost 6 bases, and 4 bases had no gene match. As DNA, the CDR3 is TGTGCCAGCAGAGTTAGCGGGGGTCAAGAGACCCAGTACTTC. It encodes CASRVSGGQETQYF.

This rearrangement joins TRBV4-2 to TRBJ1-2; D might be TRBD1 (5 bases). The CDR3 is made up of 16 amino acids. Germline V gene lookup returns CDR1 LGHNA and CDR2 YNFKEQ. Trimming cost V 3 bases and J 8 bases, with 22 bases left between them. CDR3 in DNA: TGTGCCAGCAGCCAGGCTAAATCCGGGACCCACAGGGGCTACACCTTC. The encoded protein is CASSQAKSGTHRGYTF.

The CDR3 DNA reads as TGTGCCAGCAGCCGCCTACGGGGGGCCTACGAGCAGTACTTC. Protein: CASSRLRGAYEQYF. V gene TRBV5-4 combines with J gene TRBJ2-7, with TRBD2 identical over 7 bases. Per germline, CDR1 SGHNT and CDR2 YYREEE (reference sequence). The CDR3 has 14 residues. V was clipped by 4 bases and J by 2 bases; unmatched bases: 6.

This clone was found many times. This chain links TRBV2 with TRBJ2-2, with 9 positions matching TRBD1. Germline V gene sequence: CDR1 SNHLY, CDR2 FYNNEI. With V trimmed by 8 bases and J by 2 bases, 6 bases remained unmatched. The CDR3 is 15 amino acids. The CDR3 region is CASSGQGGNTGELFF. The CDR3 bases are TGTGCCAGCTCGGGACAGGGAGGTAACACCGGGGAGCTGTTTTTT.

This sequence joins TRBV29-1 and TRBJ2-7; D tentatively reads TRBD1 or TRBD2 (5 bases each). Germline V CDR1 and CDR2: SQVTM, ANQGSEA. This CDR3 spans 13 amino acids. Deletions cut 6 bases from V and 3 bases from J, with 15 bases between. The CDR3 region has the DNA TGCAGCGTGACCGGGACGCCAGGCTACGAGCAGTACTTC. This codes for CSVTGTPGYEQYF.

The V and J genes are TRBV5-4 and TRBJ2-5; 8 nucleotides line up with TRBD1. V shed 3 bases, J shed 5 bases, and the junction held 6 bases outside the gene matches. Germline CDR1 is SGHNT and CDR2 is YYREEE (reference sequence). This CDR3 contains 14 residues. CDR3 in amino acids: CASSSSGGWETQYF. The CDR3 nucleotides read TGTGCCAGCAGCTCCTCAGGGGGCTGGGAGACCCAGTACTTC.

The chain has TRBV6-1 and TRBJ1-5, with unresolved D. Trimming removed 9 bases from V and 5 bases from J, with 8 bases in between. The germline CDR1 and CDR2 sequences are MNHNS and SASEGT. The CDR3 has 11 amino acids. The CDR3 region has the DNA TGTGCCAGTGCGAATGATCAGCCCCAGCATTTT. Translation gives CASANDQPQHF.

The chain recombines TRBV7-8 with TRBJ1-3, with D tentatively TRBD1 (6 bases). The V and J ends lost 2 bases and 4 bases respectively, with 12 bases between them. The V gene's germline CDR1 is SGHVS and CDR2 FQNEAQ. The CDR3 covers 15 residues. The CDR3 loop is CASSLNQGSGNTIYF. CDR3 in DNA: TGTGCCAGCAGCTTAAATCAGGGGAGCGGAAACACCATATATTTT.

V usage is TRBV4-1 and J usage is TRBJ2-7, with 7 nucleotides matching TRBD2. The germline gives CDR1 MGHRA, CDR2 YSYEKL. The junction had 12 bases not matched to a gene; V was cut back by 8 bases and J by 2 bases. The CDR3 spans 15 residues. CDR3 in DNA: TGCGCCAGCGCCCGGGGCGCCGGGGGGACCTACGAGCAGTACTTC. Translated, it gives CASARGAGGTYEQYF.

The CDR3 DNA follows: TGTGCCAGCAGCGTAGAGGTCGGGGGCGGCTATGGCTACACCTTC. This sequence encodes CASSVEVGGGYGYTF. The chain uses TRBV9 and TRBJ1-2; a weak D match, TRBD1 (6 bases). In germline, CDR1 is SGDLS, CDR2 YYNGEE. The germline V and J ends were trimmed by 0 bases and 4 bases, with 13 bases remaining between them. The CDR3 has 15 amino acids.

The V call is TRBV6-1, the J call TRBJ2-3; TRBD1 aligns across 7 bases. CDR3 length equals 14 residues. Germline lookup yields CDR1 MNHNS and CDR2 SASEGT. The V gene end was trimmed by 6 bases and the J gene end by 2 bases; junction bases not matched to a gene: 5. The chain's CDR3 is CASSSTGITDTQYF. The CDR3 DNA follows: TGTGCCAGCAGCTCGACAGGGATCACAGATACGCAGTATTTT.

This rearrangement joins TRBV6-4 to TRBJ2-2; a weak D match, TRBD2 (5 bases). Germline V gene lookup returns CDR1 MRHNA and CDR2 SNTAGT. This CDR3 spans 15 amino acids. V was pared by 4 bases and J by 1 base, with 10 bases between. Written as DNA, the CDR3 is TGTGCCAGCAGTGGGGAGCCGGGGAACACCGGGGAGCTGTTTTTT. It is translated as CASSGEPGNTGELFF.

This clone has just one count. V gene TRBV5-1 combines with J gene TRBJ2-7; possibly TRBD1 for D (5 bases). The CDR3 has 14 amino acids. Trimming pared 6 bases from V and 2 bases from J, leaving 15 bases between. Germline lookup yields CDR1 SGHRS and CDR2 YFSETQ. The CDR3: CASTLTAQAYEQYF. DNA of the CDR3: TGCGCCAGCACCCTGACAGCTCAAGCCTACGAGCAGTACTTC.

The chain combines TRBV5-1 with TRBJ1-3, with D maybe TRBD1 (5 bases). The ends were cut back, 4 bases at V and 4 bases at J, with 12 bases in the middle. Looked up from germline, CDR1 is SGHRS and CDR2 is YFSETQ. CDR3 length equals 14 residues. CDR3 protein: CASSLTTDGNTIYF. The CDR3 DNA follows: TGCGCCAGCAGCCTCACGACAGACGGAAACACCATATATTTT.

This chain uses TRBV4-1 with TRBJ2-3; D unresolved. CDR3 length: 12 amino acids. Trimming took 3 bases from V and 2 from J, leaving 3 bases between them. Germline CDR1 and CDR2: MGHRA and YSYEKL. CDR3 sequence reads: CASSQNTDTQYF. In DNA, the CDR3 is TGCGCCAGCAGCCAGAACACAGATACGCAGTATTTT.

The chain has TRBV5-4 and TRBJ1-2; weak D call: TRBD1 (5 bases). The CDR3 is made up of 14 amino acids. Between the trimmed V and J ends, which lost 5 bases and 2 bases, there was a span of 13 bases. Germline CDR1 and CDR2: SGHNT and YYREEE (reference sequence). The CDR3 here is CASRGGGWNYGYTF. CDR3 bases: TGTGCCAGCAGGGGGGGAGGGTGGAACTATGGCTACACCTTC.

The rearrangement links TRBV5-1 to TRBJ1-6; 8 bases are shared with TRBD1. CDR1 and CDR2 from the germline V gene are SGHRS and YFSETQ. CDR3 length equals 15 residues. V lost 0 bases, J lost 6 bases, and 2 bases stayed unmatched. The CDR3 bases are TGCGCCAGCAGCTTGGGGGACAGGACTAATTCACCCCTCCACTTT. Amino acids: CASSLGDRTNSPLHF.

The gene calls are TRBV6-5 and TRBJ1-4; D is unclear. CDR3 length: 15 residues. V was pared by 7 bases and J by 0 bases, with 12 bases between. Germline-derived CDR1 and CDR2 are MNHEY and SVGAGI. CDR3 region: CASTFMGATNEKLFF. The CDR3 nucleotides are TGTGCCAGCACATTCATGGGTGCAACTAATGAAAAACTGTTTTTT.

This clone is medium-sized (0.01 to 0.1%) by share. The rearrangement links TRBV11-2 to TRBJ2-7, with D unresolved. The CDR3 runs 12 residues. Germline assignment: CDR1 SGHAT and CDR2 FQNNGV. The V end lost 6 bases, the J end lost 5 bases, and 11 bases lay between the germline ends. The CDR3 spells CASRKSLDEQYF. CDR3 in DNA: TGTGCCAGCAGAAAATCCCTCGACGAGCAGTACTTC.

This clone was seen only once. The rearrangement joins TRBV5-1 to TRBJ2-3; D uncertain. Trimming removed 5 bases from V and 0 bases from J, with 10 bases in between. CDR3 length equals 14 residues. CDR1 is SGHRS, CDR2 YFSETQ, per germline. The CDR3 here is CASRPAISTDTQYF. As DNA, the CDR3 is TGCGCCAGCAGACCCGCGATTAGCACAGATACGCAGTATTTT.

This chain connects TRBV19 to TRBJ1-5; weak D call: TRBD1 (5 bases). V was clipped by 9 bases and J by 4 bases, with 16 bases between them. The CDR3 runs 14 residues. Germline V gene lookup returns CDR1 LNHDA and CDR2 SQIVND (reference sequence). CDR3 coding DNA: TGTGCCAGCAACACCCAGGGTTGGAATCAGCCCCAGCATTTT. This gives the protein CASNTQGWNQPQHF.

The chain is built from TRBV5-1 and TRBJ1-6, with a tentative D call TRBD1 (6 bases). The CDR3 runs 16 residues. Between the trimmed V and J ends, which lost 1 base and 6 bases, there was a span of 14 bases. In germline, CDR1 is SGHRS, CDR2 YFSETQ. CDR3 amino acids: CASSLTVGGTNSPLHF. In DNA, the CDR3 is TGCGCCAGCAGCTTGACGGTAGGGGGTACTAATTCACCCCTCCACTTT.

This clone occurred a few times. The chain carries TRBV6-1 and TRBJ2-7, with 10 positions matching TRBD2. Germline V gene lookup returns CDR1 MNHNS and CDR2 SASEGT. V was pared by 7 bases and J by 3 bases, with 6 bases of the junction left unmatched. The CDR3 totals 14 residues. CDR3 sequence (DNA): TGTGCCAGCACCCTCCTAGCGGGGGACTACGAGCAGTACTTC. This encodes CASTLLAGDYEQYF.

The V and J genes are TRBV4-2 and TRBJ2-7; TRBD1 agrees at 8 bases. Per germline, CDR1 LGHNA and CDR2 YNFKEQ. This CDR3 is built from 14 residues. Germline trimming cut 4 bases from V and 1 base from J; bases unmatched to any gene: 3. The CDR3 sequence is CASSRDRGSYEQYF. CDR3 in DNA: TGTGCCAGCAGCCGTGACAGGGGTTCCTACGAGCAGTACTTC.

The chain couples TRBV6-5 to TRBJ2-5; TRBD2 matches at 9 bases. The CDR3 loop spans 16 amino acids. Trimming took 2 bases from V and 1 from J; bases not matched to a gene: 5. From germline, CDR1 is MNHEY and CDR2 SVGAGI. In DNA, the CDR3 is TGTGCCAGCAGTTACGGAGCGGGGGGTCTCCAAGAGACCCAGTACTTC. It is translated as CASSYGAGGLQETQYF.